The clone carrying this T cell receptor (beta chain) was detected only a few times. Individuals who donated were healthy Caucasians from Russia aged about 6 to 95. Primed by a sample-barcoded 5' primer and a J-beta primer mix, a second PCR proceeded for roughly 6 to 12 cycles. A tag from a template-switch adaptor with 12 random nucleotides marked each cDNA molecule. Each CDR3 protein is one row after TCRdb ran MiXCR on the 5' RACE reads. The sample includes about a million distinct CDR3 sequences, about two fifths of them seen just once. This record belongs to a study of blood T cells in healthy people across ages. Trimming pared 7 bases from V and 5 bases from J, leaving 9 bases between. CDR3 length equals 11 residues. CDR1 DFQATT and CDR2 SNEGSKA come from the germline V gene (reference sequence).

This clonotype was obtained from a man aged 18 to 35 in good health. Sequenced: blood. V usage is TRBV20-1 and J usage is TRBJ2-1; D ambiguous. The CDR3 region has the DNA TGCAGTGGGCAGCCACACAATGAGCAGTTCTTC. Translation: CSGQPHNEQFF.